A single sample is the source of the 24 T cell receptor beta chains below, sequenced in a study of Ad26.COV2.S vaccination and SARS-CoV-2 variants. TCRdb keeps only in-frame clones here, not all; method: immunoSEQ multiplex PCR. The table lists about 320,000 clones, around four fifths of them singletons. Treatment denoted: some 19 received Ad26.COV2.S at low or high dose, single or two shots; several received placebo; per-sample allocation not given. Specimen acquisition occurred on day 63 following the initial vaccine or placebo injection. Source: peripheral blood, taken in a trial of Ad26.COV2.S vaccine versus placebo. The receptors were gathered from a person aged 18-60 years who received the Ad26.COV2.S COVID-19 vaccine or a placebo.

V gene TRBV4-2 combines with J gene TRBJ2-7, with D possibly TRBD2 on 5 matching bases. V lost 4 bases and J lost 2, with 18 bases in between. This CDR3 comprises 16 residues. CDR1 and CDR2 from the germline V gene are LGHNA and YNFKEQ. CDR3 region: CASSLKGTERTYEQYF. The CDR3 DNA reads as TGTGCCAGCAGCCTCAAGGGCACCGAGCGGACCTACGAGCAGTACTTC.

The gene calls are TRBV28 and TRBJ2-3; TRBD2 aligns across 13 bases. The CDR3 contains 16 residues. Trimming took 4 bases from V and 7 from J; bases not matched to a gene: 8. CDR1 MDHEN and CDR2 SYDVKM come from the germline V gene. The CDR3 region is CASSSLAGGPPYTQYF. Here the CDR3 DNA reads TGTGCCAGCAGTTCACTAGCGGGGGGGCCGCCATATACGCAGTATTTT.

The CDR3 sequence is CASSLFNNEQFF. The CDR3 DNA follows: TGCGCCAGCAGCTTGTTCAACAATGAGCAGTTCTTC. The chain joins TRBV5-1 to TRBJ2-1, with D uncertain. V was shortened by 1 base and J by 5 bases, with 4 bases between the two germline ends. The CDR3 totals 12 residues. CDR1 SGHRS and CDR2 YFSETQ come from the germline V gene.

This clone occurred once. The chain is built from TRBV20-1 and TRBJ1-1; D not resolved. This CDR3 is built from 11 residues. Germline assignment: CDR1 DFQATT and CDR2 SNEGSKA (reference sequence). The V end was cut by 3 bases, the J end by 2 bases, with 4 bases between. The CDR3 reads CSASINTEAFF. Here the CDR3 DNA reads TGCAGTGCTAGCATCAACACTGAAGCTTTCTTT.

The genes are TRBV12-3 or TRBV12-4 and TRBJ1-6, with a possible D match to TRBD1 (5 bases). The CDR3 has 13 residues. Trimming cost V 5 bases and J 9 bases, with 11 bases left between them. CDR3: CASSLGHFSPLHF. The CDR3 region has the DNA TGTGCCAGCAGTCTCGGACATTTTTCACCCCTCCACTTT.

This clone has just one count. The chain combines TRBV5-1 with TRBJ2-3; the match to TRBD1 covers 8 bases. The CDR3 covers 15 residues. Germline CDR1 is SGHRS and CDR2 is YFSETQ. The trim removed 3 bases at V and 3 bases at J, leaving 6 bases unmatched. The CDR3 loop reads CASSSRGLGTDTQYF. The CDR3 nucleotides are TGCGCCAGCAGCTCCAGGGGGCTTGGGACAGATACGCAGTATTTT.

The V and J genes are TRBV2 and TRBJ2-5; 8 nucleotides agree with TRBD1. This CDR3 comprises 12 residues. The junction had 7 bases not matched to a gene; V was cut back by 7 bases and J by 9 bases. Germline V gene sequence: CDR1 SNHLY, CDR2 FYNNEI. The CDR3 nucleotides read TGTGCCAGCACCTGGACAGGGCCGTCCCAGTACTTC. The encoded protein is CASTWTGPSQYF.

The rearrangement joins TRBV7-3 to TRBJ1-2; weak D call: TRBD1 (6 bases). With 1 base removed from V and 8 bases from J, the gap between germline ends came to 11 bases. The germline CDR1 and CDR2 sequences are SGHTA and FQGTGA. The CDR3 consists of 13 residues. Written as DNA, the CDR3 is TGTGCCAGCAGCTTAAGCAGGGGCGGGGGCTACACCTTC. Protein product: CASSLSRGGGYTF.

About this clone: Other DNA sequences in this sample translate to the same CDR3. V gene TRBV9 combines with J gene TRBJ1-4, with a possible D match to TRBD1 (5 bases). The germline V gene encodes CDR1 SGDLS and CDR2 YYNGEE. The V and J ends lost 0 bases and 2 bases respectively, with 5 bases between them. CDR3 size: 14 residues. The chain's CDR3 is CASSVAGTNEKLFF. In DNA form, the CDR3 reads TGTGCCAGCAGCGTAGCAGGGACTAATGAAAAACTGTTTTTT.

This clone was observed a single time. This rearrangement joins TRBV29-1 to TRBJ1-4; possible D gene TRBD1, 5 bases. V lost 3 bases and J lost 7, with 15 bases in between. Germline CDR1 and CDR2: SQVTM and ANQGSEA. This CDR3 is 14 amino acids long. CDR3 nucleotide sequence: TGCAGCGTTGAGACGCGCAGGGAGGGTGAAAAACTGTTTTTT. It specifies CSVETRREGEKLFF. Variable domain in full (rest from reference TRBV29-1 and TRBJ1-4): SAVISQKPSRDICQRGTSLTIQCQVDSQVTMMFWYRQQPGQSLTLIATANQGSEATYESGFVIDKFPISRPNLTFSTLTVSNMSPEDSSIYLCSVETRREGEKLFFGSGTQLSVL.

V and J are TRBV2 and TRBJ2-2; possibly TRBD2 for D (6 bases). The germline V and J ends were trimmed by 6 bases and 3 bases, with 11 bases remaining between them. CDR1 is SNHLY and CDR2 is FYNNEI in the germline V gene. This CDR3 region has 14 residues. CDR3 nucleotides: TGTGCCAGCAGACTGCGGAGGGACACCGGGGAGCTGTTTTTT. Protein product: CASRLRRDTGELFF.

The V gene is TRBV28, the J gene TRBJ2-1; maybe TRBD2 (5 bases). Trimming pared 6 bases from V and 7 bases from J, leaving 13 bases between. Germline V CDR1 and CDR2: MDHEN, SYDVKM. This CDR3 comprises 13 residues. The CDR3 reads CASRPWSGNEQFF. The CDR3 DNA is TGTGCCAGCAGGCCCTGGAGCGGTAATGAGCAGTTCTTC.

The chain links TRBV7-9 to TRBJ2-7, with a tentative D call TRBD2 (6 bases). Germline V gene sequence: CDR1 SEHNR, CDR2 FQNEAQ (reference sequence). Trimming took off 3 bases at V and 2 bases at J, with 11 bases between the two ends. The CDR3 extends over 14 amino acids. CDR3 protein: CASSFSSAPYEQYF. CDR3 DNA sequence: TGTGCCAGCAGCTTTTCTAGCGCCCCCTACGAGCAGTACTTC.

V and J are TRBV29-1 and TRBJ1-1, with 7 bases aligning to TRBD1. This CDR3 spans 13 amino acids. Germline V gene lookup returns CDR1 SQVTM and CDR2 ANQGSEA. Trimming removed 2 bases from V and 8 bases from J; junction bases left unmatched: 8. The CDR3 DNA reads as TGCAGCGTTGAAAGGGGGCTGGGGGAGGAAGCTTTCTTT. Its protein is CSVERGLGEEAFF.

This clone has a single count. This chain uses TRBV15 with TRBJ1-2; 9 bases align to TRBD1. CDR3 size: 14 residues. Trimming took 6 bases from V and 4 from J; bases not matched to a gene: 6. Per the germline V gene, CDR1 is LNHNV and CDR2 is YYDKDF (reference sequence). The CDR3, as DNA: TGTGCCACCAGTAAGGGACAGGGAGGCTATGGCTACACCTTC. Its translation is CATSKGQGGYGYTF.

CDR3 nucleotides: TGTGCCAGCAGCCAAGATTCTGCCGGTCAGAATTCACCCCTCCACTTT. This codes for CASSQDSAGQNSPLHF. The chain couples TRBV4-2 to TRBJ1-6; no definite D call. The CDR3 is 16 amino acids. Trimming took 0 bases from V and 7 from J, leaving 13 bases between them. Per the germline V gene, CDR1 is LGHNA and CDR2 is YNFKEQ.

The J gene is TRBJ1-2, the V gene TRBV7-2, with a possible D match to TRBD1 (5 bases). Per the germline V gene, CDR1 is SGHTA and CDR2 is FQGNSA. The CDR3 covers 14 residues. Trimming pared 1 base from V and 8 bases from J, leaving 14 bases between. The CDR3 is CASSLGFAQGGYTF. For the CDR3, the DNA is TGTGCCAGCAGCTTAGGTTTTGCGCAGGGAGGCTACACCTTC.

This sequence joins TRBV19 and TRBJ2-5; 7 bases fit TRBD2. Germline trimming cut 4 bases from V and 4 bases from J; bases unmatched to any gene: 15. The length of the CDR3 is 17 residues. Germline loops: CDR1 LNHDA, CDR2 SQIVND (reference sequence). CDR3 residues: CASSTPGVAGSGETQYF. CDR3 nucleotide sequence: TGTGCCAGTAGTACCCCCGGGGTAGCGGGCTCGGGAGAGACCCAGTACTTC.

The chain uses TRBV9 and TRBJ2-3; the D gene is possibly TRBD1 (5 bases). V lost 3 bases to trimming and J lost 2 bases, with 19 bases between them. The germline V gene has CDR1 SGDLS and CDR2 YYNGEE. The CDR3 is made up of 17 amino acids. The chain's CDR3 is CASSASPGQGATDTQYF. The CDR3 nucleotides are TGTGCCAGCAGCGCGTCCCCCGGGCAGGGTGCCACAGATACGCAGTATTTT.

This chain uses TRBV6-5 with TRBJ1-1; D not resolved. V was clipped by 6 bases and J by 3 bases, with 14 bases between them. The germline V gene has CDR1 MNHEY and CDR2 SVGAGI. The CDR3 is 14 residues long. The CDR3 is CASRKGARYTEAFF. CDR3 sequence (DNA): TGTGCCAGCAGGAAGGGAGCTCGGTACACTGAAGCTTTCTTT.

The V gene is TRBV7-9, the J gene TRBJ2-5; 13 bases line up with TRBD2. The CDR3 totals 15 residues. The germline CDR1 and CDR2 sequences are SEHNR and FQNEAQ (reference sequence). V shed 8 bases, J shed 0 bases, and the junction held 3 bases outside the gene matches. Here the CDR3 reads CASSGTSGDQETQYF. The CDR3 DNA sequence: TGTGCCAGCTCGGGGACTAGCGGGGACCAAGAGACCCAGTACTTC.

Regarding this clone: Different DNA sequences within this sample yield the same CDR3. This rearrangement joins TRBV7-9 to TRBJ1-5; 7 bases line up with TRBD1. J was trimmed by 1 base and V by 3 bases; bases with no gene match: 0. The CDR3 covers 14 residues. CDR1 and CDR2 from the germline V gene are SEHNR and FQNEAQ (reference sequence). CDR3 region: CASSLGQSNQPQHF. In nucleotides, the CDR3 is TGTGCCAGCAGCTTGGGACAGAGCAATCAGCCCCAGCATTTT.

Here the CDR3 reads CASSPLQGIDTQYF. For the CDR3, the DNA is TGTGCCAGCTCACCCCTACAGGGGATAGATACGCAGTATTTT. V and J are TRBV18 and TRBJ2-3, with 7 bases fitting TRBD1. The J segment lost 5 bases and the V segment lost 3 bases, leaving 5 bases of the junction unmatched. Germline assignment: CDR1 KGHSH and CDR2 LQKENI. CDR3 length: 14 residues. Complete variable domain (other parts from reference TRBV18 and TRBJ2-3): NAGVMQNPRHLVRRRGQEARLRCSPMKGHSHVYWYRQLPEEGLKFMVYLQKENIIDESGMPKERFSAEFPKEGPSILRIQQVVRGDSAAYFCASSPLQGIDTQYFGPGTRLTVL.

The chain links TRBV5-1 to TRBJ2-3, with TRBD1 matching over 10 bases. J lost 0 bases, V lost 5 bases, and 6 bases had no gene match. CDR1 and CDR2 from the germline V gene are SGHRS and YFSETQ. CDR3 size: 16 residues. DNA of the CDR3: TGCGCCAGCAGACAGGGACAGGGGACTAGCACAGATACGCAGTATTTT. This translates into CASRQGQGTSTDTQYF. The full variable domain, in which reference TRBV5-1 and TRBJ2-3 provide the parts outside the CDR3, is KAGVTQTPRYLIKTRGQQVTLSCSPISGHRSVSWYQQTPGQGLQFLFEYFSETQRNKGNFPGRFSGRQFSNSRSEMNVSTLELGDSALYLCASRQGQGTSTDTQYFGPGTRLTVL.